The clone carrying this T cell receptor (beta chain) has only a few counts. Its antigen is unidentified. The data were taken from a study of cytomegalovirus exposure and HLA in healthy donors. There were likely unrecorded immune exposures, though donors were nominally healthy when sampled. The PCR ran on 60 Vbeta and 13 Jbeta primers. Method: immunoSEQ multiplex PCR; TCRdb's copy keeps in-frame clones and lacks some. The repertoire includes about 82,000 clones, 63% of them detected once, and over 14% sits in the top ten. Notes on the study in general: A later analysis revealed that TCR association rates differed between HLA loci, peaking at DRB1 and bottoming out at HLA-C. The authors later found most CMV-associated TCR beta chains appeared HLA-restricted. It was only CMV serostatus that was available as immune exposure information.

Germline V lookup: CDR1 SGHNT, CDR2 YYREEE (reference sequence). Trimming took 2 bases from V and 8 from J; bases not matched to a gene: 4. The CDR3 sequence is 14 residues long. The V gene is TRBV5-4, the J gene TRBJ1-1; 12 bases are shared with TRBD1. The sample was PBMCs. The receptor comes from a woman in her 40s in good health and CMV-seropositive. The CDR3 protein is CASSFEGQGAEAFF. CDR3 nucleotides: TGTGCCAGCAGCTTCGAGGGACAGGGGGCCGAAGCTTTCTTT.